Each of the 5 T cell receptor beta chains below was sequenced from the same sample in a study of vaccination effects on CD4 cells after COVID-19. With approximately ten days of culture completed, CD4+ T cells were isolated. This table comes from immunoSEQ multiplex PCR, and its TCRdb copy is limited to in-frame clones, with some not included. Of tens of thousands of clones listed, 60% to 85% are singletons. These receptors' antigens are unknown. The specimen comprised CD4+ T cells from PBMCs cultured without peptide, sampled before COVID-19 vaccination. These receptors all stem from a human donor who received a COVID-19 vaccine.

This chain joins TRBV5-4 and TRBJ2-2; 14 bases map to TRBD2. Trimming cost V 4 bases and J 2 bases; bases outside gene matches: 4. This CDR3 is 17 amino acids long. CDR1 SGHNT and CDR2 YYREEE come from the germline V gene (reference sequence). In nucleotides, the CDR3 is TGTGCCAGCAGCCCGGGACTAGCGGGGGCCAACACCGGGGAGCTGTTTTTT. Protein sequence: CASSPGLAGANTGELFF.

The J gene is TRBJ2-3, the V gene TRBV5-1; no clear D. The CDR3 runs to 15 residues. Trimming pared 0 bases from V and 0 bases from J, leaving 8 bases between. CDR1 and CDR2 (germline): SGHRS, YFSETQ. CDR3 in amino acids: CASSLADGSTDTQYF. Here the CDR3 DNA reads TGCGCCAGCAGCTTGGCGGACGGTAGCACAGATACGCAGTATTTT. Full variable domain (missing parts from reference TRBV5-1 and TRBJ2-3): KAGVTQTPRYLIKTRGQQVTLSCSPISGHRSVSWYQQTPGQGLQFLFEYFSETQRNKGNFPGRFSGRQFSNSRSEMNVSTLELGDSALYLCASSLADGSTDTQYFGPGTRLTVL.

This clone has a single count. This chain uses TRBV2 with TRBJ1-6; D is possibly TRBD1 (5 bases). The germline V gene has CDR1 SNHLY and CDR2 FYNNEI. Trimming shortened V by 5 bases and J by 7 bases, and 12 bases separated the two germline ends. The CDR3 sequence is 14 residues long. The CDR3 here is CASSTGTGNSPLHF. Here the CDR3 DNA reads TGTGCCAGCAGTACTGGGACCGGGAATTCACCCCTCCACTTT.

The chain joins TRBV7-8 to TRBJ1-4; TRBD1 is a possible D gene (6 bases). There are 15 residues in the CDR3. Germline CDR1 and CDR2: SGHVS and FQNEAQ. V lost 5 bases and J 8 bases, leaving 18 bases between the germline ends. This CDR3 reads CASSGARGAREKLFF. The CDR3 DNA sequence: TGTGCCAGCAGCGGGGCTCGGGGGGCGAGGGAAAAACTGTTTTTT.

V gene TRBV2 combines with J gene TRBJ2-4; no firm D call. The length of the CDR3 is 15 residues. V was trimmed by 3 bases and J by 1 base, leaving 10 bases between them. The germline V gene has CDR1 SNHLY and CDR2 FYNNEI. The chain's CDR3 is CASSDWYSAKNIQYF. CDR3 DNA sequence: TGTGCCAGCAGTGATTGGTATTCTGCCAAAAACATTCAGTACTTC.